This record concerns one TCR beta chain sequence. Its antigen is not known. The data were obtained in a study of T-cell reconstitution after alpha-beta-depleted transplantation in children. Study-level findings and limits: Several hundred rapidly expanded clones from non-depleted graft cells reportedly supplied alpha-beta T cells about two months post-transplant.

Construction of the TCRbeta library involved unique molecular identifiers. TCRdb fed the PCR reads into MiXCR, producing one record per CDR3 protein. This table holds some 350,000 distinct CDR3 sequences, 16% found once. Per germline, CDR1 MDHEN and CDR2 SYDVKM. V shed 1 base, J shed 0 bases, and the junction held 3 bases outside the gene matches. The CDR3 extends over 16 amino acids. This clonotype originated in a male patient aged 2-9 years who had a stem cell transplant for acute lymphoblastic leukemia, so the T cells may come from the graft donor. V is TRBV28 and J is TRBJ2-7; 10 nucleotides align to TRBD2. The sample consisted of PBMCs, mostly from graft donor cells, taken 360 days after TCRalphabeta/CD19-depleted stem cell transplant. CDR3 amino acids: CASSLLAGGLSYEQYF. CDR3 DNA: TGTGCCAGCAGTTTATTAGCGGGAGGTCTCTCCTACGAGCAGTACTTC.